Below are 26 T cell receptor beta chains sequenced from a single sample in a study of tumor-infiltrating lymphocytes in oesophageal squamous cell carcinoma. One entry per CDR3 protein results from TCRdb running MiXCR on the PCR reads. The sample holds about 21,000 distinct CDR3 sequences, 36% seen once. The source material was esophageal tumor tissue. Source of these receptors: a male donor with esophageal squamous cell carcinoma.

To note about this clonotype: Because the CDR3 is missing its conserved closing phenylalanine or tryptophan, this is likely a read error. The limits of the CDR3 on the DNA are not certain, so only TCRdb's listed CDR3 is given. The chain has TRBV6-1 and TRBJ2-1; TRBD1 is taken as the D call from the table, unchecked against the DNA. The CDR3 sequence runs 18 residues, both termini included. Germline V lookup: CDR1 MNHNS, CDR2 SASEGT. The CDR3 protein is CASRGTGGTPNYGYTFGS.

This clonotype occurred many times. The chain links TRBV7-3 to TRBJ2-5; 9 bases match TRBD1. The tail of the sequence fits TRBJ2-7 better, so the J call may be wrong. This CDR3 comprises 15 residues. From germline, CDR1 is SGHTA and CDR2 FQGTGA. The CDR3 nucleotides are TGTGCCAGCAGCTTAAACTGGGGACAGGGAAACGAGCAGTACTTC. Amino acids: CASSLNWGQGNEQYF.

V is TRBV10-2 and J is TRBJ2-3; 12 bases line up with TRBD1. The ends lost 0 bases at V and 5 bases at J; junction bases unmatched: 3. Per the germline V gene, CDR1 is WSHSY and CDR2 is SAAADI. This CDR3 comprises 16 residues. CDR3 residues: CASSESRDRGQDTQYF. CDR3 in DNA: TGCGCCAGCAGTGAGTCGAGGGACAGGGGGCAAGATACGCAGTATTTT.

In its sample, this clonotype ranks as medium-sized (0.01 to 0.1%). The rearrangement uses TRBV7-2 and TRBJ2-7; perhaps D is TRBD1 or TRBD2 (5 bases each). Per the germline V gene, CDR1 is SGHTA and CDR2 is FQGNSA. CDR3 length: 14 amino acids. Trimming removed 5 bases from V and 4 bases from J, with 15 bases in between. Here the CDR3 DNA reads TGTGCCAGCAGCGTGTGGGGGAGCGTATACGAGCAGTACTTC. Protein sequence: CASSVWGSVYEQYF.

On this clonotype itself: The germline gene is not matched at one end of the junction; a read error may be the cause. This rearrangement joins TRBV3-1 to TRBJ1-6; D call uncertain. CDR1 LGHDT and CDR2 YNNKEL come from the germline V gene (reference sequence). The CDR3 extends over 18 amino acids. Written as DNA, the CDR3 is TGTGCCAGCAGCCACCCAATCTTAGCGGGAGAGCTCTCCTACGAGCAGTACTTT. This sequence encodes CASSHPILAGELSYEQYF.

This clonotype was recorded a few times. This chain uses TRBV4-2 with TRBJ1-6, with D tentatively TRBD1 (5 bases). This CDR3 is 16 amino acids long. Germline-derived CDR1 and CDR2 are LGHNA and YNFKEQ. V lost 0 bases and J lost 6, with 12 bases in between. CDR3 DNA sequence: TGTGCCAGCAGCCAAGAAACGGTCAGGGTTAATTCACCCCTCCACTTT. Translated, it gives CASSQETVRVNSPLHF.

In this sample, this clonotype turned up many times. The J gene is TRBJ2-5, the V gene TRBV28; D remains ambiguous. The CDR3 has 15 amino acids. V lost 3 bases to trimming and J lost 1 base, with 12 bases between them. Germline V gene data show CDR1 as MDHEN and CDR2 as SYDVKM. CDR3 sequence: CASSFRVGIQETQYF. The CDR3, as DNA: TGTGCCAGCAGTTTTCGTGTAGGGATCCAAGAGACCCAGTACTTC.

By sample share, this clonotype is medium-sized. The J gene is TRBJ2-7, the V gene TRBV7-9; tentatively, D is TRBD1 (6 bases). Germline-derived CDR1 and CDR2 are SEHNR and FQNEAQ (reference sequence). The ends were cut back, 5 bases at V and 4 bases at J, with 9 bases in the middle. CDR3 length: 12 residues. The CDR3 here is CASSRTVYEQYF. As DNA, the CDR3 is TGTGCCAGCAGCCGGACAGTATACGAGCAGTACTTC.

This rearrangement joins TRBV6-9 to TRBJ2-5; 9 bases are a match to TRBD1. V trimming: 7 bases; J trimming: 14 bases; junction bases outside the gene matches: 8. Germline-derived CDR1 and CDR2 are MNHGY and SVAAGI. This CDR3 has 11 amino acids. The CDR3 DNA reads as TGTGCCAGCAAAATCCGGGACAGGGCATACTTC. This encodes CASKIRDRAYF.

The CDR3 nucleotides are TGTGCCAGCAGTGGGATAGGACGTAGCAATGAGCAGTTCTTC. Its translation is CASSGIGRSNEQFF. The genes are TRBV6-6 and TRBJ2-3; no clear D. The DNA end is a closer match to TRBJ2-1, so the J assignment may be wrong. The V gene's germline CDR1 is MNHNY and CDR2 SVGAGI (reference sequence). This CDR3 is 14 amino acids long.

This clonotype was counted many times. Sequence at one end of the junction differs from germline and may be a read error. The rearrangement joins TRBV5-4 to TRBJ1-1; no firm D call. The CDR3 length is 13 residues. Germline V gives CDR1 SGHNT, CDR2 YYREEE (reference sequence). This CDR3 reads CASSLEWSPEAFF. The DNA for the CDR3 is TGCGCCAGCAGCTTGGAATGGAGCCCTGAAGCTTTCTTT.

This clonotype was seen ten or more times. The CDR3 reads CASSELAGGPYEQYF. The CDR3 DNA is TGTGCCAGCAGTGAATTGGCAGGGGGTCCCTACGAGCAGTACTTC. The chain combines TRBV6-1 with TRBJ2-7; 7 bases map to TRBD1. The CDR3 is made up of 15 amino acids. Trimming removed 2 bases from V and 2 bases from J; junction bases left unmatched: 6. CDR1 is MNHNS, CDR2 SASEGT, per germline.

CDR3 sequence reads: CASSYIGSYEQYF. CDR3 nucleotides: TGTGCCAGCAGTTACATCGGCTCCTACGAGCAGTACTTC. The V gene is TRBV6-2 or TRBV6-3, the J gene TRBJ2-7; D gene unclear. Germline CDR1 MNHEY, CDR2 SVGEGT. Trimming took 2 bases from V and 0 from J, leaving 5 bases between them. The CDR3 has 13 amino acids.

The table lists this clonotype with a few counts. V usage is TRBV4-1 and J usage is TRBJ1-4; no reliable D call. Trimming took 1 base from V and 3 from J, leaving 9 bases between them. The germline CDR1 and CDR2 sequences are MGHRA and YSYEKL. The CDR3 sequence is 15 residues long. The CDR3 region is CASSQGAQANEKLFF. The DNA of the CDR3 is TGCGCCAGCAGCCAAGGTGCGCAGGCTAATGAAAAACTGTTTTTT.

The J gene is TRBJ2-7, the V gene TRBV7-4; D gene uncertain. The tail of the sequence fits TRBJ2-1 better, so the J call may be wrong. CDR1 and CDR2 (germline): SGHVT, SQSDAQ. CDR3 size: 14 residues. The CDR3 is CASSLAGKVNEQFF. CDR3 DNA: TGTGCCAGCAGCTTAGCGGGAAAGGTCAATGAGCAGTTCTTC.

The CDR3 nucleotides read TGTGCCAGCAGTGGGGGCCCTAATGAAAAACTGTTTTTT. Translated: CASSGGPNEKLFF. The chain uses TRBV6-5 and TRBJ1-4; D may be TRBD1 (6 bases). The V end was cut by 5 bases, the J end by 3 bases, with 7 bases between. This CDR3 has 13 residues. Germline V lookup: CDR1 MNHEY, CDR2 SVGAGI.

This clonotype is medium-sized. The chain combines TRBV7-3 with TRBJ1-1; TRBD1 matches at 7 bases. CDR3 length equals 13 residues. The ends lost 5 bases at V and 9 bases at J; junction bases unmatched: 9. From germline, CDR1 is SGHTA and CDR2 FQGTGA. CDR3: CASSPGQDSQAFF. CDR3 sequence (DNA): TGTGCCAGCAGCCCCGGACAGGATAGTCAAGCTTTCTTT. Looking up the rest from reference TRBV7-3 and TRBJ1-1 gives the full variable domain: GAGVSQTPSNKVTEKGKYVELRCDPISGHTALYWYRQSLGQGPEFLIYFQGTGAADDSGLPNDRFFAVRPEGSVSTLKIQRTERGDSAVYLCASSPGQDSQAFFGQGTRLTVV.

This CDR3 is CASSLDERLGQYF. For the CDR3, the DNA is TGTGCCAGCAGCTTAGATGAGCGGTTGGGGCAGTACTTC. The chain has TRBV7-2 and TRBJ2-5; weak D call: TRBD2 (5 bases). The CDR3 has 13 residues. Trimming cost V 1 base and J 11 bases, with 14 bases left between them. The germline V gene encodes CDR1 SGHTA and CDR2 FQGNSA. The whole variable domain, remainder taken from reference TRBV7-2 and TRBJ2-5, is GAGVSQSPSNKVTEKGKDVELRCDPISGHTALYWYRQSLGQGLEFLIYFQGNSAPDKSGLPSDRFSAERTGGSVSTLTIQRTQQEDSAVYLCASSLDERLGQYFGPGTRLLVL.

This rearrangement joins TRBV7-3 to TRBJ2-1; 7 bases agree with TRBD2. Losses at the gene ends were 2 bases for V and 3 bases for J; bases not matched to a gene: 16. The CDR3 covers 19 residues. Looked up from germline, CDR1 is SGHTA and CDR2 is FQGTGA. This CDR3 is CASSLGLAAGVGIYNEQFF. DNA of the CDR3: TGTGCCAGCAGCTTAGGGCTAGCGGCCGGAGTTGGGATCTACAATGAGCAGTTCTTC. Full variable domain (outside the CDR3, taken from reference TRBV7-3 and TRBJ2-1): GAGVSQTPSNKVTEKGKYVELRCDPISGHTALYWYRQSLGQGPEFLIYFQGTGAADDSGLPNDRFFAVRPEGSVSTLKIQRTERGDSAVYLCASSLGLAAGVGIYNEQFFGPGTRLTVL.

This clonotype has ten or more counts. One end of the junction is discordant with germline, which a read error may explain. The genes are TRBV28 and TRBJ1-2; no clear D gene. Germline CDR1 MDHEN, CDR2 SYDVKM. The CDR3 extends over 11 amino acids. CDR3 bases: TGTGCCAGCAACTACGACGGACCCACCTCCTTC. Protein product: CASNYDGPTSF.

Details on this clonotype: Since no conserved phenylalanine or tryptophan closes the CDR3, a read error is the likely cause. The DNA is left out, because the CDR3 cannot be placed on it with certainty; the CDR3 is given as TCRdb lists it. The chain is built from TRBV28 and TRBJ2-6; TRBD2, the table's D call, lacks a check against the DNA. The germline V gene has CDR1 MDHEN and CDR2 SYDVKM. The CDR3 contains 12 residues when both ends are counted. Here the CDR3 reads CASSGSSQYFGA.

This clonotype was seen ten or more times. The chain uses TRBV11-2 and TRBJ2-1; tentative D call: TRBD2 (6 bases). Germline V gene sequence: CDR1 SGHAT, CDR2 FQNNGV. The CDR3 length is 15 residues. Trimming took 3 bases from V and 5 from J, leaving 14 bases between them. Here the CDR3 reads CASSFGGLYHNEQFF. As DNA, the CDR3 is TGTGCCAGCAGCTTCGGAGGACTATACCACAATGAGCAGTTCTTC.

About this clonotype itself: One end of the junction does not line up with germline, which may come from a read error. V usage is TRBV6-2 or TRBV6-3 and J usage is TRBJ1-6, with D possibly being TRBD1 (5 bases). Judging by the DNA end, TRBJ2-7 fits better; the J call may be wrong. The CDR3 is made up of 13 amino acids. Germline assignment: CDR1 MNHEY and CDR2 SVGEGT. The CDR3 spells CASKSGHNYGQYF. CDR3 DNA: TGTGCCAGCAAGTCAGGACACAACTACGGGCAGTACTTC.

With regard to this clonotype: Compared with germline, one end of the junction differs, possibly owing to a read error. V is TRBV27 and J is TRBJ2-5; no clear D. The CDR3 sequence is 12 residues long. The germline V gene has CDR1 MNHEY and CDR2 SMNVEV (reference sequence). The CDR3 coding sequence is TGCACCAGCAGTTGGCTTCAAGAGACCCAGTACTTC. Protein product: CTSSWLQETQYF.

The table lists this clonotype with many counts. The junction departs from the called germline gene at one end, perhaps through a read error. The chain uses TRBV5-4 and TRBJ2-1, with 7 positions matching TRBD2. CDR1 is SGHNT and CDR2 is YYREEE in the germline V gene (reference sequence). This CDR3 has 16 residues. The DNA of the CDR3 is TGCGCCAGCAGCTTGGAGGGCGGGAGCTCCTACAATGAGCAGTTCTTC. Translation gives CASSLEGGSSYNEQFF.

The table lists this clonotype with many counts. The CDR3 loop is CASSLGQTEETQYF. The CDR3 coding sequence is TGTGCCAGCAGCTTGGGACAGACCGAAGAGACCCAGTACTTC. The chain couples TRBV11-2 to TRBJ2-5; 7 nucleotides align to TRBD1. Germline CDR1 is SGHAT and CDR2 is FQNNGV. The V gene end was trimmed by 3 bases and the J gene end by 3 bases; junction bases not matched to a gene: 4. This CDR3 has 14 residues.